The clone carrying this T cell receptor beta chain was seen at least ten times. Its target is unknown. The time point denotes: patch test 1, 2 weeks after DPC sensitization. As to treatment: therapeutic diphenylcyclopropenone sensitization with weekly scalp DPC. The germline V gene has CDR1 MGHRA and CDR2 YSYEKL. This CDR3 region has 17 residues. V was pared by 6 bases and J by 7 bases, with 27 bases between. TCRdb redid the calling of the RACE reads with MiXCR, one entry per CDR3 protein. The data contain tens of thousands of distinct CDR3 sequences, about 9.6% of them singletons. The data belong to a study of human T cells and chemical hapten exposure. Study-level background: Diagnoses of alopecia areata, totalis or universalis occurred in mostly female patients.

Whole-study results and caveats: Controls had significantly fewer large CDR3 similarity clusters than were formed by expanded TCRs.

The gene calls are TRBV4-1 and TRBJ2-5; D is undetermined. Sequencing was performed on whole blood, taken in connection with sensitization to the hapten diphenylcyclopropenone (DPC). The TCR sequence derives from a woman in her thirties or forties with alopecia areata. Some clones in this sample may be carry-over from other donors' samples. The CDR3 sequence is CASSKTIIEDTQLTQYF. The CDR3, as DNA: TGCGCCAGCAGTAAAACAATAATAGAAGACACTCAGTTGACCCAGTACTTC.